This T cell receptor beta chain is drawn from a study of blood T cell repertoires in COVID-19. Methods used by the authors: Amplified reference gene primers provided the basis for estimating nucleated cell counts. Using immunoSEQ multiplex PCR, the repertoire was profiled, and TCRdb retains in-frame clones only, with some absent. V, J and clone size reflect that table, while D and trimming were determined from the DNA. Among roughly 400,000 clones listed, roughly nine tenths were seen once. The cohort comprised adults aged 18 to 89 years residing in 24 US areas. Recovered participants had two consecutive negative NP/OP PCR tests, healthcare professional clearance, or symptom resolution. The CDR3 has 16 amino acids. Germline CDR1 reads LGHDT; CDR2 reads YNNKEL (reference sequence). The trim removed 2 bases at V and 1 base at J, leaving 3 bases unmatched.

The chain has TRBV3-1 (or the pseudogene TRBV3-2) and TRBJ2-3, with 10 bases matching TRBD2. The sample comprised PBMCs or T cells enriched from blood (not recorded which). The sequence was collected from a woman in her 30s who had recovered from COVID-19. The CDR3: CASSQRGTSGTDTQYF. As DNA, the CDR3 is TGTGCCAGCAGCCAAAGGGGGACTAGCGGCACAGATACGCAGTATTTT.